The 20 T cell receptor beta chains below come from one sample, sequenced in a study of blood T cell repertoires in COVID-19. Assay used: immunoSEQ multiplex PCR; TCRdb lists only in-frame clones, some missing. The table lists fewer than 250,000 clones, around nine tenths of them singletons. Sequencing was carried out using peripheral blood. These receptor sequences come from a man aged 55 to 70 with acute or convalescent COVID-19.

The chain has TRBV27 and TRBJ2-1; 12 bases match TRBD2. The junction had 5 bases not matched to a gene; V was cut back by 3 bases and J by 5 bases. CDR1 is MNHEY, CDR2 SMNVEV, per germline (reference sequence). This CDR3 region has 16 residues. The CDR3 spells CASSFRASGGDNEQFF. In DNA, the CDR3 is TGTGCCAGCAGTTTTCGGGCTAGCGGGGGGGACAATGAGCAGTTCTTC.

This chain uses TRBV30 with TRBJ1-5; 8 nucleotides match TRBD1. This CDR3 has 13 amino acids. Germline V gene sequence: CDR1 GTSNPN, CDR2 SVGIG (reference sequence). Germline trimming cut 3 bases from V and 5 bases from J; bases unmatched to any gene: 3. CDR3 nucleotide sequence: TGTGCCTGGAGGGACAGGGTTGATCAGCCCCAGCATTTT. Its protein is CAWRDRVDQPQHF.

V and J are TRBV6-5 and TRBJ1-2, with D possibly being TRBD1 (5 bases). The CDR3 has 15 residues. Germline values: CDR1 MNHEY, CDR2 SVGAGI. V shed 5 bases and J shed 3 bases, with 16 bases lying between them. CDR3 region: CASSRGGYSDYGYTF. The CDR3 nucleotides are TGTGCCAGCAGTCGGGGGGGGTACTCAGACTATGGCTACACCTTC.

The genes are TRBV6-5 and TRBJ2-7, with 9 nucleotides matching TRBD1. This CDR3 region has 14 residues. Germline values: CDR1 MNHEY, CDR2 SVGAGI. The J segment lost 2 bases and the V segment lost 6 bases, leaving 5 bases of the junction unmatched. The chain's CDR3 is CASRRGTGTYEQYF. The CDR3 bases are TGTGCCAGCAGAAGAGGGACAGGGACCTACGAGCAGTACTTC.

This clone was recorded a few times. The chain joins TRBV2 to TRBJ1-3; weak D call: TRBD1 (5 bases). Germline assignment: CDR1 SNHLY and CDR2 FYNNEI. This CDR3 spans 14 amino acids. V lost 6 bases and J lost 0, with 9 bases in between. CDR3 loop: CASRGGLSGNTIYF. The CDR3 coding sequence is TGTGCCAGCAGGGGGGGTCTCTCTGGAAACACCATATATTTT.

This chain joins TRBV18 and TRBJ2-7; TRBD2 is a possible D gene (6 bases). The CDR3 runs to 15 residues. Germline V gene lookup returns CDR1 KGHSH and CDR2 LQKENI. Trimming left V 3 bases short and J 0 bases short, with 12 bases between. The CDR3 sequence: CASSPRDLFSYEQYF. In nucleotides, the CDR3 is TGTGCCAGCTCACCTCGGGACTTGTTCTCCTACGAGCAGTACTTC. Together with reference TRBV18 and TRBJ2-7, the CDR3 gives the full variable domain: NAGVMQNPRHLVRRRGQEARLRCSPMKGHSHVYWYRQLPEEGLKFMVYLQKENIIDESGMPKERFSAEFPKEGPSILRIQQVVRGDSAAYFCASSPRDLFSYEQYFGPGTRLTVT.

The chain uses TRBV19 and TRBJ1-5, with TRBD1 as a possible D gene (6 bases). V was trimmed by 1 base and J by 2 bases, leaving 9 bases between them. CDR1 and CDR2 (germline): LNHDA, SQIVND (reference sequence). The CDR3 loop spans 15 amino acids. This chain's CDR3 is CASSIGRQGNQPQHF. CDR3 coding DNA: TGTGCCAGTAGTATAGGACGACAGGGCAATCAGCCCCAGCATTTT.

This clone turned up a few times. CDR3 sequence: CASRRGNTEAFF. DNA for the CDR3: TGTGCCAGCAGAAGGGGGAACACTGAAGCTTTCTTT. The chain recombines TRBV2 with TRBJ1-1, with D possibly TRBD1 on 5 matching bases. Deletions cut 6 bases from V and 1 base from J, with 6 bases between. CDR3 length equals 12 residues. The germline CDR1 and CDR2 sequences are SNHLY and FYNNEI.

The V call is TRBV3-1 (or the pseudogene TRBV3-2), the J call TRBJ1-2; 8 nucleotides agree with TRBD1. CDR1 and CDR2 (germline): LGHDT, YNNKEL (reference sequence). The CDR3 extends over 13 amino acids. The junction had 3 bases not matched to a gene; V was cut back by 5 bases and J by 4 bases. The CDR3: CASSVTGVYGYTF. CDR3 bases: TGTGCCAGCAGCGTGACAGGGGTCTATGGCTACACCTTC.

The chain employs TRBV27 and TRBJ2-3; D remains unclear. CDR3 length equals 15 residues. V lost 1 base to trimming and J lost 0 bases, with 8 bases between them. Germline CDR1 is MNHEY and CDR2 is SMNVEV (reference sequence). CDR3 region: CASSLWALSTDTQYF. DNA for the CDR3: TGTGCCAGCAGTTTATGGGCACTCAGCACAGATACGCAGTATTTT.

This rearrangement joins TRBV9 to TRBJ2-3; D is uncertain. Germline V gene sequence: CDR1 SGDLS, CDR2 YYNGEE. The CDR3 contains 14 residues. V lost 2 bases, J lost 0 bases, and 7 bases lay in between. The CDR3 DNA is TGTGCCAGCAGCGTTAGCCCTAGCACAGATACGCAGTATTTT. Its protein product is CASSVSPSTDTQYF.

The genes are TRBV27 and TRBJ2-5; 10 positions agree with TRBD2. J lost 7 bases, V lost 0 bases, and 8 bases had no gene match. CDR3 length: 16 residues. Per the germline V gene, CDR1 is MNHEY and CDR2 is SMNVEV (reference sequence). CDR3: CASSLSASGGPGTQYF. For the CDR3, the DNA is TGTGCCAGCAGTTTATCGGCTAGCGGGGGCCCGGGGACCCAGTACTTC.

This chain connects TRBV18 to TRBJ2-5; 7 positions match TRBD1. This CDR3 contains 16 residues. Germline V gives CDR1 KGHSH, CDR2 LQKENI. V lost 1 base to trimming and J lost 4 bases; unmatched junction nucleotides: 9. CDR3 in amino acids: CASSPLPGTATETQYF. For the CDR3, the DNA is TGTGCCAGCTCACCACTTCCCGGGACAGCAACAGAGACCCAGTACTTC.

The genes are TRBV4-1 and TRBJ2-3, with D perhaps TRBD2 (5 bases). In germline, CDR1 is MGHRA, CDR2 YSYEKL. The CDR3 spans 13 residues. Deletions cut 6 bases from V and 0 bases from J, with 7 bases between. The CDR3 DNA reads TGCGCCAGCAGAGACTATAGCACAGATACGCAGTATTTT. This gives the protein CASRDYSTDTQYF.

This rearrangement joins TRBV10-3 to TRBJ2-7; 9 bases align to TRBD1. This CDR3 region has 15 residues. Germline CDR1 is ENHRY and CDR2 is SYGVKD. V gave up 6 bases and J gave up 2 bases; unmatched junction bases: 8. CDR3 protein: CAIRGLDRGAYEQYF. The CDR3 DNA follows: TGTGCCATCAGGGGACTTGACAGGGGGGCCTACGAGCAGTACTTC.

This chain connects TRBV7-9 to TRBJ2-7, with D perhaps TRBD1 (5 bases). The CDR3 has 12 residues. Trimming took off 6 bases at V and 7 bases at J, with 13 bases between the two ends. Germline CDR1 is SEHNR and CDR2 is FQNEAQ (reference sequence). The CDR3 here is CASSPTDWEQYF. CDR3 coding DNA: TGTGCCAGCAGTCCGACAGACTGGGAGCAGTACTTC. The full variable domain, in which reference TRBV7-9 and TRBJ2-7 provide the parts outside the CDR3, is DTGVSQNPRHKITKRGQNVTFRCDPISEHNRLYWYRQTLGQGPEFLTYFQNEAQLEKSRLLSDRFSAERPKGSFSTLEIQRTEQGDSAMYLCASSPTDWEQYFGPGTRLTVT.

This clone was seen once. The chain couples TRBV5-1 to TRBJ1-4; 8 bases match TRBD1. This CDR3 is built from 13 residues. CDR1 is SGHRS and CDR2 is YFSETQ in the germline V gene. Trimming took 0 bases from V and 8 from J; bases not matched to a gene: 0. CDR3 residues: CASSLGDREKLFF. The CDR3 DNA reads TGCGCCAGCAGCTTGGGGGACAGGGAAAAACTGTTTTTT. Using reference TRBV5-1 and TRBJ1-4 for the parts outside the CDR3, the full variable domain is KAGVTQTPRYLIKTRGQQVTLSCSPISGHRSVSWYQQTPGQGLQFLFEYFSETQRNKGNFPGRFSGRQFSNSRSEMNVSTLELGDSALYLCASSLGDREKLFFGSGTQLSVL.

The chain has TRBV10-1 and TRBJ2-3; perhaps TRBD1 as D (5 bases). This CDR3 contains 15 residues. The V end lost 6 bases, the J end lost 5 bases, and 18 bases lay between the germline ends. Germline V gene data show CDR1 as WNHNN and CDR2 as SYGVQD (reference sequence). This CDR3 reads CASSRDSSTGDTQYF. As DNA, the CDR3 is TGCGCCAGCAGCAGGGATTCCAGTACCGGAGATACGCAGTATTTT.

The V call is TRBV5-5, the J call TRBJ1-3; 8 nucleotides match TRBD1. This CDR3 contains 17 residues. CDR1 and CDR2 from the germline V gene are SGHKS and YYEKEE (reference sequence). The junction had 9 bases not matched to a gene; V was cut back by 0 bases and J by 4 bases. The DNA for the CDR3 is TGTGCCAGCAGCTTGGCCGTGACAGGGGAGGCCGGAAACACCATATATTTT. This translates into CASSLAVTGEAGNTIYF.

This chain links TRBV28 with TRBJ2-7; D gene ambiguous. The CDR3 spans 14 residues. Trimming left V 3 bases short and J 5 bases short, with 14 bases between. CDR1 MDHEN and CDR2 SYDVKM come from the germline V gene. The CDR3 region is CASSFPFGGDEQYF. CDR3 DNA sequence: TGTGCCAGCAGTTTCCCCTTCGGTGGTGACGAGCAGTACTTC.